This TCR beta chain was recorded in a study of shared clonotypes between healthy human individuals. For the study at large: CD4 naive and CD4 memory each took three plates per donor, while CD8 naive took two and CD8 memory one.

V shed 0 bases, J shed 6 bases, and the junction held 14 bases outside the gene matches. Looked up from germline, CDR1 is SGHVS and CDR2 is FQNEAQ. The CDR3 totals 18 residues. Original processing notes: There were no quality scores in the junction-only immunoSEQ sequences, so filtering differed. TCRdb keeps only in-frame clones here, not all; method: immunoSEQ multiplex PCR. V and J calls and clone size follow that table, whereas D and trimming were derived from the DNA. This sample has roughly 1,600,000 clones, with approximately 98.5% found just once. The genes are TRBV7-8 and TRBJ2-1; 7 positions match TRBD1. The sequencing input was naive CD4+ T cells sorted from blood. Subset meaning: CD45RA+ positively selected. The TCR originated in a man aged 30-40 years in good health. The CDR3 bases are TGTGCCAGCAGCTTAGCGCTTTTAGACAGGGAGCCACCCAATGAGCAGTTCTTC. Protein: CASSLALLDREPPNEQFF.